This T cell receptor beta chain was found in a study of long-term antiretroviral therapy in people with HIV. Study-level information: There is a gap of about a decade between the earliest samples and the later 2015 immediate-ART recommendation.

Broader study findings: Post-ART diversity increased but stayed below transplant donor controls. HIV repertoires covered narrower CDR3 length ranges than controls did.

It was version v3.0 of the immunoSEQ assay that was run at survey level. TCRdb's table, derived via immunoSEQ multiplex PCR, lists solely in-frame clones and lacks some. The sample shows 30,000 to 40,000 clones, 83% of them seen only once. This clone was recorded a few times. Antigen unknown. CDR3 length equals 11 residues. CDR1 SGHDT and CDR2 YYEEEE come from the germline V gene. V lost 4 bases and J 4 bases, leaving 5 bases between the germline ends. The chain combines TRBV5-6 with TRBJ1-1; no reliable D call. This sequence originates from a man aged 18 to 35 with HIV. Sequenced material: unsorted PBMCs, taken 0.4 years before starting antiretroviral therapy. The CDR3 DNA reads as TGTGCCAGCAGCGCCGCCACTGAAGCTTTCTTT. Translation gives CASSAATEAFF.